This entry concerns a single T cell receptor beta chain. The data are from a study of sequential checkpoint blockade in melanoma. On the study more broadly: Arm A got nivolumab then ipilimumab; arm B the reverse, 1:1. TCRβ was sequenced from DNA of about a hundred pretreatment tumors.

Treatment of the sample: randomized to nivolumab then ipilimumab (arm A) or the reverse (arm B). This CDR3 has 14 residues. CDR1 and CDR2 (germline): SGHNT, YENEEA. Trimming left V 4 bases short and J 1 base short, with 11 bases between. Profiling relied on immunoSEQ multiplex PCR, and the TCRdb table lists in-frame clones only, not all of them. The sample has a few thousand clones; almost 35% are singletons. The sequences come from tumor tissue (inferred from file names), collected from a patient given nivolumab and ipilimumab in sequence. This chain connects TRBV11-3 to TRBJ2-7, with D possibly TRBD2 on 6 matching bases. The sequence came from a human donor with melanoma. This chain's CDR3 is CASSSGLISYEQYF. The CDR3 nucleotides are TGTGCCAGCAGCTCGGGACTGATATCCTACGAGCAGTACTTC.